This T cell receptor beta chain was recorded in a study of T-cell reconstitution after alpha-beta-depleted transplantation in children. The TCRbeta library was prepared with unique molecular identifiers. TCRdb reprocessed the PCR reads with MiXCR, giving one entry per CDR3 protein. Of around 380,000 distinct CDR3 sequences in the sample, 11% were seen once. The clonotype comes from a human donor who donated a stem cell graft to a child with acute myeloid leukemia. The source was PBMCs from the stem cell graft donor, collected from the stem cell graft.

CDR3 amino acids: CASSPGSQRLSLNIQYF. DNA for the CDR3: TGTGCCAGCAGCCCCGGGTCTCAAAGGCTATCTTTAAACATTCAGTACTTC. This chain links TRBV5-8 with TRBJ2-4; unclear D gene. The CDR3 totals 17 residues. CDR1 and CDR2 from the germline V gene are SGHTS and YDEGEE. Trimming took off 4 bases at V and 6 bases at J, with 23 bases between the two ends.